This TCR beta chain was sequenced for a study of cytomegalovirus exposure and HLA in healthy donors. The PCR used 60 Vbeta and 13 Jbeta primers. Assay used: immunoSEQ multiplex PCR; TCRdb lists only in-frame clones, some missing. This sample has over 150,000 clones; more than 70% occur once, and the top ten carry about 4.4%. As concerns this clone: Its target is unknown.

CDR1 LNHNV and CDR2 YYDKDF come from the germline V gene (reference sequence). The V gene lost 8 bases and the J gene lost 3 bases, with 18 bases spanning the gap. The CDR3 sequence is 15 residues long. Study-wide results and caveats: In a later analysis, HLA-associated TCR beta chains were more clonally expanded than equally common others. The sole available immune exposure information was CMV serostatus.

This chain links TRBV15 with TRBJ2-3, with TRBD1 as a possible D gene (6 bases). Sequenced material: PBMCs. This sequence originates from a man aged 25-40 years in good health and CMV-seropositive. The CDR3 DNA is TGTGCCACCTCTCCCCAGGGGAAAGGGACAGATACGCAGTATTTT. Its translation: CATSPQGKGTDTQYF.